This T cell receptor (beta chain) appears in the sequencing data of a study of T-cell reconstitution after alpha-beta-depleted transplantation in children. The V gene end was trimmed by 3 bases and the J gene end by 2 bases; junction bases not matched to a gene: 16. The length of the CDR3 is 20 residues. Germline V gene sequence: CDR1 SGHRS, CDR2 YFSETQ. This clonotype was detected a few times. Using unique molecular identifiers, the investigators prepared the TCRbeta library. TCRdb re-called the PCR reads with MiXCR, one entry per CDR3 protein. The sample yields roughly 790,000 distinct CDR3 sequences, 16% seen once.

This sequence originates from a male patient aged 10 to 17 who had a stem cell transplant for acute lymphoblastic leukemia, so the T cells may come from the graft donor. The genes are TRBV5-1 and TRBJ2-6; 8 bases align to TRBD1. The sequences come from PBMCs, mostly from graft donor cells, collected 360 days after TCRalphabeta/CD19-depleted stem cell transplant. Written as DNA, the CDR3 is TGCGCCAGCAGCTCGCGGGGAAGGCGACAGGGGAAGGCTGGGGCCAACGTCCTGACTTTC. Its translation: CASSSRGRRQGKAGANVLTF.